Described below is a single TCR beta chain sequence and its context. Original processing methods: Using reference gene primer amplification, nucleated cell counts were estimated. The repertoire was sequenced with immunoSEQ multiplex PCR; TCRdb's copy has only in-frame clones and lacks some. The V and J calls and clone size are taken from that table; D and trimming were inferred from the DNA. Here the sample spans 240,000 or so clones, around nine tenths being singletons. This entry comes from a study of blood T cell repertoires in COVID-19. Study as a whole: Whether acute or convalescent, the COVID-19 samples came from the United States, Italy and Spain. Nucleic acid was either cDNA or gDNA, and it came from T cells, B-cell-depleted T cells, or PBMCs.

The sequenced material came from peripheral blood. The clonotype comes from a woman aged 70-85 years with active or convalescent COVID-19.

CDR3 coding DNA: TGTGCCAGCAGCCCACAGGGAGGGAAGGCAGATACGCAGTATTTT. Protein product: CASSPQGGKADTQYF. The rearrangement uses TRBV7-9 and TRBJ2-3; D is possibly TRBD2 (7 bases). The CDR3 totals 15 residues. V lost 5 bases and J 4 bases, leaving 16 bases between the germline ends. Germline V gene sequence: CDR1 SEHNR, CDR2 FQNEAQ (reference sequence).